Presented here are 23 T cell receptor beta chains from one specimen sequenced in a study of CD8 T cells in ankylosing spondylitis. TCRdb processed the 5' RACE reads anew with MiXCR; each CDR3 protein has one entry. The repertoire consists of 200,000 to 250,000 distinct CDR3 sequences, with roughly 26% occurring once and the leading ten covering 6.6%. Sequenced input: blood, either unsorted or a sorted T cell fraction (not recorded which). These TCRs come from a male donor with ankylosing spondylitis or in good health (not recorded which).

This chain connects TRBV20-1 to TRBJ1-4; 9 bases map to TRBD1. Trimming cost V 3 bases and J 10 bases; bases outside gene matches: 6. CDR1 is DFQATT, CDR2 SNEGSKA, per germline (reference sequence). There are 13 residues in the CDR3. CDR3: CSASPGQGRKLFF. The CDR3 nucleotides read TGCAGTGCTAGCCCGGGACAGGGTCGAAAACTGTTTTTT.

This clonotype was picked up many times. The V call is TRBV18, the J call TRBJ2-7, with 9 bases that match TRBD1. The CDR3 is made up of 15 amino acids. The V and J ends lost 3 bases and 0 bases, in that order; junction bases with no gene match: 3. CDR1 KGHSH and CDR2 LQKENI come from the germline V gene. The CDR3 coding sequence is TGTGCCAGCTCACCGGGACAGGGTAGCTCCTACGAGCAGTACTTC. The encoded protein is CASSPGQGSSYEQYF.

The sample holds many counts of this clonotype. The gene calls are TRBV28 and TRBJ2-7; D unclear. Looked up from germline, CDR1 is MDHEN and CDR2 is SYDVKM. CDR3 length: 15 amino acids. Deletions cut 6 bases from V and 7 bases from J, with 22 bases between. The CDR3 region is CASSTSRTMRWEQYF. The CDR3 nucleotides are TGTGCCAGCAGCACTTCCCGGACGATGAGGTGGGAGCAGTACTTC.

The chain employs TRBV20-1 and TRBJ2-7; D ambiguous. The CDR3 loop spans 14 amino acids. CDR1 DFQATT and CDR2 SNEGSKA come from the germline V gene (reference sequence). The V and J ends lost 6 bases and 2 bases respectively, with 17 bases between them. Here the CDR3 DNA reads TGCAGTGCCACGAAGCCGGACCGTACCTACGAGCAGTACTTC. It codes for CSATKPDRTYEQYF.

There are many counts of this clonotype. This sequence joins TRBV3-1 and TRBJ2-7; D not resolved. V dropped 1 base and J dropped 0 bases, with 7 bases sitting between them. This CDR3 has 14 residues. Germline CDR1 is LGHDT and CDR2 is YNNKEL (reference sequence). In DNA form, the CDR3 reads TGTGCCAGCAGCCAAGCCGACAACTCCTACGAGCAGTACTTC. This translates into CASSQADNSYEQYF.

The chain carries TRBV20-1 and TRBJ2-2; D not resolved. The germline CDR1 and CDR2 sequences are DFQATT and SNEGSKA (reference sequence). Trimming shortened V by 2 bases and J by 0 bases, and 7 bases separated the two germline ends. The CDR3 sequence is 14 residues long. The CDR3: CSARRSANTGELFF. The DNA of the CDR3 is TGCAGTGCTAGACGAAGCGCGAACACCGGGGAGCTGTTTTTT.

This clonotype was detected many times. The CDR3 sequence is CASSPTGELGHNSPLHF. The CDR3 DNA follows: TGTGCCAGCAGCCCGACAGGGGAGTTGGGCCATAATTCACCCCTCCACTTT. V and J are TRBV9 and TRBJ1-6; 8 nucleotides match TRBD1. The germline CDR1 and CDR2 sequences are SGDLS and YYNGEE. V shed 4 bases, J shed 5 bases, and the junction held 11 bases outside the gene matches. The CDR3 totals 17 residues.

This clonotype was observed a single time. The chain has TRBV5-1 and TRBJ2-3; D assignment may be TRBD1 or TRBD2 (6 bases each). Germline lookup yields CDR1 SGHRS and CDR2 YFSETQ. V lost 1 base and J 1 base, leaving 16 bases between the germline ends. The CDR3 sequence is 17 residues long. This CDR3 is CASSLWGAEVRTDTQYF. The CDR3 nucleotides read TGCGCCAGCAGCTTGTGGGGGGCGGAAGTGCGCACAGATACGCAGTATTTT.

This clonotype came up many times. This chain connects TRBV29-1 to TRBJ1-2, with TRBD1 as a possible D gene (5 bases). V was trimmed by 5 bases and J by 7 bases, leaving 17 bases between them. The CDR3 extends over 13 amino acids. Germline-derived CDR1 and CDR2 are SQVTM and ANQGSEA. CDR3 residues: CSVRVSGITGYTF. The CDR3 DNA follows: TGCAGCGTTAGAGTTTCAGGGATTACTGGCTACACCTTC.

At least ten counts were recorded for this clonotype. CDR3 in DNA: TGTGCCACCAGTGACCAGCGCAACCCAAACAATGAGCAGTTCTTC. It specifies CATSDQRNPNNEQFF. J is TRBJ2-1 and V is TRBV24-1; D is undetermined. Germline CDR1 is KGHDR and CDR2 is SFDVKD. This CDR3 is 15 amino acids long. V was cut by 4 bases and J by 5 bases, with 14 bases left in between.

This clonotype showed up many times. The CDR3 DNA reads TGTGCCAGCAGCGCCCGGGACAGCTCCTACGAGCAGTACTTC. It encodes CASSARDSSYEQYF. This chain joins TRBV5-5 and TRBJ2-7; 7 positions match TRBD1. Germline lookup yields CDR1 SGHKS and CDR2 YYEKEE (reference sequence). The V gene end was trimmed by 4 bases and the J gene end by 0 bases; junction bases not matched to a gene: 4. The CDR3 contains 14 residues.

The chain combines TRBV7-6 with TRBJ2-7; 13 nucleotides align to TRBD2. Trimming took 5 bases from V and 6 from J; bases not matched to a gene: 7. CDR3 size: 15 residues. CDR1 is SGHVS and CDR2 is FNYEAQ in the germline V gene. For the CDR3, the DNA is TGTGCCAGCAGCGCCCAGGGACTAGCGGGAAGCGAGCAGTACTTC. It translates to CASSAQGLAGSEQYF. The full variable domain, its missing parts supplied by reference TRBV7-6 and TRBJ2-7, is GAGVSQSPRYKVTKRGQDVALRCDPISGHVSLYWYRQALGQGPEFLTYFNYEAQQDKSGLPNDRFSAERPEGSISTLTIQRTEQRDSAMYRCASSAQGLAGSEQYFGPGTRLTVT.

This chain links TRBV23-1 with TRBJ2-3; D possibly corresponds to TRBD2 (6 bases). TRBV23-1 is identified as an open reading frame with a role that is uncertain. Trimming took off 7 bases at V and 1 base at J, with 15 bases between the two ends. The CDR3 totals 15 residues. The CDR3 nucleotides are TGCGCCAGCAATTGTCTGGCGGGATGCACAGATACGCAGTATTTT. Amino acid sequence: CASNCLAGCTDTQYF.

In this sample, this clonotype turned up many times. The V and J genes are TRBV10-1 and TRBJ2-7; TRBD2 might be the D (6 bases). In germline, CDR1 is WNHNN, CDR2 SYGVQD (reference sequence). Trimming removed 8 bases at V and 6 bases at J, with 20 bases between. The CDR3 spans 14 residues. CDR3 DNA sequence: TGCGCCAGCCAAGACCGACTAGATAGCCGCGAGCAGTACTTC. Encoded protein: CASQDRLDSREQYF.

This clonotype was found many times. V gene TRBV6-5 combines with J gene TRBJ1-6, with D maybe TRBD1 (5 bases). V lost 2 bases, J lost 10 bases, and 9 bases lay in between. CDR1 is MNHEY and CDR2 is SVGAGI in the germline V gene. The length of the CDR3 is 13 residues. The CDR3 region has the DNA TGTGCCAGCAGTTACGTCCGGGACTCACCCCTCCACTTT. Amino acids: CASSYVRDSPLHF.

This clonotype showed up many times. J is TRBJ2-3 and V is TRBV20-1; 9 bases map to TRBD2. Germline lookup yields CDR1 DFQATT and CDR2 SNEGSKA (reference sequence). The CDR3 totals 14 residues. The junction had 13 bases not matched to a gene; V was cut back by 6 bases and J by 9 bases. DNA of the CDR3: TGCAGTGCCCGGCTAGCGGGAAGGGACGACACGCAGTATTTT. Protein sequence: CSARLAGRDDTQYF.

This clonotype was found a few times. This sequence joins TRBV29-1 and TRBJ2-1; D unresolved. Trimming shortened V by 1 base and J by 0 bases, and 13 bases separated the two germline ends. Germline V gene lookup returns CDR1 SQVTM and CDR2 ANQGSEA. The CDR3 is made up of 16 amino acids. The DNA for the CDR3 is TGCAGCGTTGAAGTGAGTCTACCCAGCTCCTACAATGAGCAGTTCTTC. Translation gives CSVEVSLPSSYNEQFF.

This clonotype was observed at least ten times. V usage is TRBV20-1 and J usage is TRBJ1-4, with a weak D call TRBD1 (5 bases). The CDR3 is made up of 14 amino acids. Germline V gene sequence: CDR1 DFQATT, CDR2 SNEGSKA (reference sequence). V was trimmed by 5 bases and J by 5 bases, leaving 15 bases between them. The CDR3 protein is CSAVEGNWNEKLFF. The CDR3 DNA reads TGCAGTGCTGTCGAGGGGAACTGGAATGAAAAACTGTTTTTT.

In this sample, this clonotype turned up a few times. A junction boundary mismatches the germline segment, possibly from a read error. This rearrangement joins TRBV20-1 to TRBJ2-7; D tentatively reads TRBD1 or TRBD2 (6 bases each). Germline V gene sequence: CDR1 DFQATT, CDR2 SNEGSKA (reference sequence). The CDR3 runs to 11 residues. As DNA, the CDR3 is TGCAGTGCTTTGGGGGGCCTTGCCTCACCGTTC. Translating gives CSALGGLASPF.

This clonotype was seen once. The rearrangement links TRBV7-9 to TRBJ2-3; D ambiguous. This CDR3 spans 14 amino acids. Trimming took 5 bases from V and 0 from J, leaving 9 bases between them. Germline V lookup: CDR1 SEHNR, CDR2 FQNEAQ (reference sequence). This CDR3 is CASSLGISTDTQYF. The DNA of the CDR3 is TGTGCCAGCAGCCTCGGAATTAGCACAGATACGCAGTATTTT.

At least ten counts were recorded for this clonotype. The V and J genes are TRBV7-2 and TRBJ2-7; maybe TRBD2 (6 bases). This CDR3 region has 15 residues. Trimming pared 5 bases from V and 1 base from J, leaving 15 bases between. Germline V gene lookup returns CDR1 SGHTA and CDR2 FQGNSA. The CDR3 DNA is TGTGCCAGCAGCCAGACCCCGGGGGTTTCCTACGAGCAGTACTTC. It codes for CASSQTPGVSYEQYF.

The CDR3 bases are TGTGCCAGCAGCTTGAGGCAGGGGGTAGAGACCCAGTACTTC. As protein: CASSLRQGVETQYF. This rearrangement joins TRBV5-6 to TRBJ2-5, with 7 bases lining up with TRBD1. This CDR3 spans 14 amino acids. CDR1 is SGHDT and CDR2 is YYEEEE in the germline V gene. The ends lost 1 base at V and 4 bases at J; junction bases unmatched: 4.

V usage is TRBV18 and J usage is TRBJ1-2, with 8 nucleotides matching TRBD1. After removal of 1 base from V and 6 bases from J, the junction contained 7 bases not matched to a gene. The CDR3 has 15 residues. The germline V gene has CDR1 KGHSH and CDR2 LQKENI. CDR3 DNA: TGTGCCAGCTCACCACGTCCAGGGGGCGGCGATGGCTACACCTTC. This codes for CASSPRPGGGDGYTF.